The present T cell receptor (beta chain) was sequenced within a study of T-cell reconstitution after alpha-beta-depleted transplantation in children. Findings of the study overall: Several hundred expanded graft clones reportedly supplied alpha-beta T cells about two months after transplant. T-cell counts and diversity at one year following transplant were attributed mainly to newly produced T cells. Some patients showed high day-60 TCRbeta diversity, which derived from surviving recipient T cells and thymic progenitors.

Unique molecular identifiers were used to barcode this TCRbeta library. MiXCR, run by TCRdb on the PCR reads, gives a single entry per CDR3 protein. The data hold approximately 630,000 distinct CDR3 sequences, with around 13% observed a single time. This clonotype has at least ten counts. What it recognizes is unknown. The receptor was derived from a girl aged 2-9 years with congenital amegakaryocytic thrombocytopenia, due to receive a stem cell transplant. This material consisted of PBMCs, taken before TCRalphabeta/CD19-depleted stem cell transplant.

The CDR3 nucleotides are TGCGCCAGCAGCCAAGACGGGAACGAGCAGTACTTC. This encodes CASSQDGNEQYF. The chain combines TRBV4-1 with TRBJ2-7, with D maybe TRBD2 (5 bases). This CDR3 has 12 amino acids. Germline V gene lookup returns CDR1 MGHRA and CDR2 YSYEKL. Deletions cut 0 bases from V and 5 bases from J, with 5 bases between.